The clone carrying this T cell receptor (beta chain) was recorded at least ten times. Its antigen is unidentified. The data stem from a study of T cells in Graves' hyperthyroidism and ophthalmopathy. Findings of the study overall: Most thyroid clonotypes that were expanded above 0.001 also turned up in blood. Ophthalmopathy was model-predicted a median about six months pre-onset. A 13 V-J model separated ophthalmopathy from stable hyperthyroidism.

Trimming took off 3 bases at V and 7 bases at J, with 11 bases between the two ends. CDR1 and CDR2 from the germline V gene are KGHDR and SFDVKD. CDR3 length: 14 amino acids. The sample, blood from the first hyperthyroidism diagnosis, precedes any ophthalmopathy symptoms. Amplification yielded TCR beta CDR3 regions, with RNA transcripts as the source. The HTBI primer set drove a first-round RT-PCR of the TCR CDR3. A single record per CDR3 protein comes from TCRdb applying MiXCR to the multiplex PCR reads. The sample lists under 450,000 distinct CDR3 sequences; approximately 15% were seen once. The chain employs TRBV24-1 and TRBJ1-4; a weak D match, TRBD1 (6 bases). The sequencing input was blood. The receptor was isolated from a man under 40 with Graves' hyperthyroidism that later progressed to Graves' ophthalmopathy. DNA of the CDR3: TGTGCCACCAGTGATCCAGGACAGTCTGAAAAACTGTTTTTT. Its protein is CATSDPGQSEKLFF.